A selection of T cell receptor beta chains follows, all from one sample in a study of T cell responses to AZD1222 COVID-19 vaccine. The repertoire was sequenced with immunoSEQ multiplex PCR; TCRdb's copy has only in-frame clones and lacks some. The sample records around 30,000 clones, roughly 93% being singletons. The sequenced sample was peripheral blood, obtained on day 0 of AZD1222 vaccination. The receptors were gathered from an adult in good health. Each CDR3 is given with its conserved first and last residue. The order of the fields is D gene, J gene, clone size, V gene, CDR3 DNA, CDR3 protein. The D gene is left open where the match is weak. Size values are once, few and many counts, or a class for expanded clones, and some rows have none.

d_gene: TRBD1
j_gene: TRBJ1-2
abundance: NA
v_gene: TRBV18
CDR3nt: TGTGCCAGCTCACCTAGAGACAGGGGATCGGTCTATGGCTACACCTTC
CDR3aa: CASSPRDRGSVYGYTF

d_gene: NA
j_gene: TRBJ2-1
abundance: NA
v_gene: TRBV6-2/TRBV6-3
CDR3nt: TGTGCCAGCAGTTACTCGAGGGGGAGGGCCAGGAATGAGCAGTTCTTC
CDR3aa: CASSYSRGRARNEQFF

d_gene: NA
j_gene: TRBJ2-7
abundance: NA
v_gene: TRBV9
CDR3nt: TGTGCCAGCAGCGTCGTACGGGCCTACGAGCAGTACTTC
CDR3aa: CASSVVRAYEQYF

d_gene: NA
j_gene: TRBJ2-4
abundance: NA
v_gene: TRBV5-1
CDR3nt: TGCGCCAGCAGCGATTGGGGGCGGGCAGGACTCAAGTACTTC
CDR3aa: CASSDWGRAGLKYF

d_gene: NA
j_gene: TRBJ2-1
abundance: NA
v_gene: TRBV24-1
CDR3nt: TGTGCCACCAGTGATTCCGGGCCCTTCAAGAATGAGCAGTTCTTC
CDR3aa: CATSDSGPFKNEQFF

d_gene: NA
j_gene: TRBJ1-2
abundance: NA
v_gene: TRBV11-2
CDR3nt: TGTGCCAGCTCCCGACCGACAGGCCTAAAAGGGGACTATGGCTACACCTTC
CDR3aa: CASSRPTGLKGDYGYTF

d_gene: TRBD1
j_gene: TRBJ1-2
abundance: NA
v_gene: TRBV6-4
CDR3nt: TGTGCCAGCAGTGACTCGACAGGGGATGGCTACACCTTC
CDR3aa: CASSDSTGDGYTF

d_gene: NA
j_gene: TRBJ2-7
abundance: NA
v_gene: TRBV19
CDR3nt: TGTGCCAGTAGTATAATTGGGGTCCCCTACGAGCAGTACTTC
CDR3aa: CASSIIGVPYEQYF

d_gene: NA
j_gene: TRBJ1-3
abundance: NA
v_gene: TRBV10-2
CDR3nt: TGCGCCAGCAGTGAGGGGGGATCTGGAAACACCATATATTTT
CDR3aa: CASSEGGSGNTIYF

d_gene: NA
j_gene: TRBJ1-1
abundance: NA
v_gene: TRBV11-1
CDR3nt: TGTGCCAGCACCCTAGGGAACACTGAAGCTTTCTTT
CDR3aa: CASTLGNTEAFF

d_gene: NA
j_gene: TRBJ2-1
abundance: NA
v_gene: TRBV5-1
CDR3nt: TGCGCCAGCAGCTTGAGTGACAGTAATGAGCAGTTCTTC
CDR3aa: CASSLSDSNEQFF

d_gene: TRBD1
j_gene: TRBJ1-1
abundance: NA
v_gene: TRBV28
CDR3nt: TGTGCCAGCAGTTTCTCCGGGACAGGGGTGAGCGCTGAAGCTTTCTTT
CDR3aa: CASSFSGTGVSAEAFF

d_gene: NA
j_gene: TRBJ2-3
abundance: NA
v_gene: TRBV18
CDR3nt: TGTGCCAGCTCACCAAGGACCACAGATACGCAGTATTTT
CDR3aa: CASSPRTTDTQYF

d_gene: TRBD1
j_gene: TRBJ1-2
abundance: NA
v_gene: TRBV5-4
CDR3nt: TGTGCCAGCAGCGGCGACAGGGGGCAGTATGGCTACACCTTC
CDR3aa: CASSGDRGQYGYTF

d_gene: NA
j_gene: TRBJ2-1
abundance: NA
v_gene: TRBV19
CDR3nt: TGTGCCAGTAGTATAGACAGGGGCTACTCCTACAATGAGCAGTTCTTC
CDR3aa: CASSIDRGYSYNEQFF

d_gene: TRBD2
j_gene: TRBJ2-7
abundance: few
v_gene: TRBV13
CDR3nt: TGTGCCAGCAGCTGGACTAGCGGGGGGGCCTACGAGCAGTACTTC
CDR3aa: CASSWTSGGAYEQYF

d_gene: NA
j_gene: TRBJ2-2
abundance: NA
v_gene: TRBV12-3/TRBV12-4
CDR3nt: TGTGCCAGCAGTGCGGACGGGGAGCTGTTTTTT
CDR3aa: CASSADGELFF

d_gene: NA
j_gene: TRBJ2-7
abundance: NA
v_gene: TRBV28
CDR3nt: TGTGCCAGCAATGGACTTAGCGGTAGAACTGGCTACGAGCAGTACTTC
CDR3aa: CASNGLSGRTGYEQYF

d_gene: NA
j_gene: TRBJ2-7
abundance: once
v_gene: TRBV6-2/TRBV6-3
CDR3nt: TGTGCCAGCAGTTATCATAAAGGCTCCGGGGCACTCTCCGAGCAGTACTTC
CDR3aa: CASSYHKGSGALSEQYF

d_gene: NA
j_gene: TRBJ1-3
abundance: NA
v_gene: TRBV6-5
CDR3nt: TGTGCCAGCAGTTACTCGAACCGATATCCTGGAAACACCATATATTTT
CDR3aa: CASSYSNRYPGNTIYF

d_gene: NA
j_gene: TRBJ2-7
abundance: NA
v_gene: TRBV28
CDR3nt: TGTGCCAGCATGGGCCATCAAGGTTCCTACGAGCAGTACTTC
CDR3aa: CASMGHQGSYEQYF

d_gene: NA
j_gene: TRBJ2-7
abundance: NA
v_gene: TRBV7-6
CDR3nt: TGTGCCAGCAGCCCAAGAGTGGAGGGGGCCTACGAGCAGTACTTC
CDR3aa: CASSPRVEGAYEQYF

d_gene: TRBD1
j_gene: TRBJ1-2
abundance: NA
v_gene: TRBV7-9
CDR3nt: TGTGCCAGCAGCCCGGAGGTGGGACAGGGTTATGGCTACACCTTC
CDR3aa: CASSPEVGQGYGYTF

d_gene: NA
j_gene: TRBJ1-2
abundance: NA
v_gene: TRBV5-6
CDR3nt: TGTGCCAGCAGCTTGATACAGGTCCCTTCATCCTATGGCTACACCTTC
CDR3aa: CASSLIQVPSSYGYTF